What follows are 5 T cell receptor beta chains derived from one specimen sequenced in a study of spatial heterogeneity in lung cancer. Regarding time point: blood at routine non-recurrence follow-up after resection. TCRs were sequenced from unsorted whole RNA of tumor, nontumor lung or PBMC. TCRdb independently ran MiXCR on the 5' RACE reads; one entry per CDR3 protein. The sample lists under 150,000 distinct CDR3 sequences, 12% seen once, with approximately 15% in the top ten. This specimen was PBMCs, taken at follow-up. These TCRs come from a male donor with early-stage non-small cell lung cancer.

The genes are TRBV7-8 and TRBJ1-3, with D perhaps matching TRBD1 (6 bases). V shed 4 bases and J shed 2 bases, with 9 bases lying between them. The CDR3 runs 14 residues. Germline CDR1 SGHVS, CDR2 FQNEAQ. The CDR3 DNA is TGTGCCAGCAGCTCCAGGACAGCTGGAAACACCATATATTTT. Translated, it gives CASSSRTAGNTIYF.

V usage is TRBV10-3 and J usage is TRBJ1-1; 7 bases are shared with TRBD1. This CDR3 spans 15 amino acids. Per germline, CDR1 ENHRY and CDR2 SYGVKD. With 4 bases clipped from V and 1 base from J, the junction kept 6 bases outside the gene matches. CDR3 loop: CAISGEGAPNTEAFF. In DNA form, the CDR3 reads TGTGCCATCAGTGGGGAGGGGGCCCCGAACACTGAAGCTTTCTTT.

The V call is TRBV7-2, the J call TRBJ2-2; no clear D gene. Germline-derived CDR1 and CDR2 are SGHTA and FQGNSA. The V and J ends lost 5 bases and 1 base respectively, with 8 bases between them. The CDR3 spans 14 residues. CDR3 amino acids: CASSRRVNTGELFF. CDR3 nucleotides: TGTGCCAGCAGCCGACGGGTGAACACCGGGGAGCTGTTTTTT. Using reference TRBV7-2 and TRBJ2-2 for the parts outside the CDR3, the full variable domain is GAGVSQSPSNKVTEKGKDVELRCDPISGHTALYWYRQSLGQGLEFLIYFQGNSAPDKSGLPSDRFSAERTGGSVSTLTIQRTQQEDSAVYLCASSRRVNTGELFFGEGSRLTVL.

This clonotype was found many times. V usage is TRBV12-3 or TRBV12-4 and J usage is TRBJ1-1; 8 bases line up with TRBD1. Trimming removed 9 bases from V and 1 base from J; junction bases left unmatched: 4. The CDR3 has 13 residues. In DNA form, the CDR3 reads TGTGCCAGTCGACAGGGGCCGAACACTGAAGCTTTCTTT. It specifies CASRQGPNTEAFF.

This clonotype was observed many times. V and J are TRBV24-1 and TRBJ2-6; D perhaps matches TRBD2 (5 bases). With 12 bases removed from V and 4 bases from J, the gap between germline ends came to 21 bases. CDR1 KGHDR and CDR2 SFDVKD come from the germline V gene. The CDR3 has 16 amino acids. The CDR3 region has the DNA TGTGCCTCCACGCCGGGGTATGGACCAGGGGCCAACGTCCTGACTTTC. It yields the protein CASTPGYGPGANVLTF.